These 9 T cell receptor beta chains were all obtained from the same sample, sequenced in a study of T cell responses to AZD1222 COVID-19 vaccine. Clones were sequenced by immunoSEQ multiplex PCR, and TCRdb holds only the in-frame ones, with some missing. The repertoire holds about 110,000 clones, with approximately 90% as singletons. The specimen was peripheral blood, collected on day 0 of AZD1222 vaccination. The receptors stem from an adult in good health.

The chain combines TRBV5-8 with TRBJ2-5, with 10 bases identical to TRBD2. In germline, CDR1 is SGHTS, CDR2 YDEGEE. With V trimmed by 2 bases and J by 4 bases, 5 bases remained unmatched. CDR3 size: 15 residues. For the CDR3, the DNA is TGTGCCAGCAGCTTAGAGCGGGGGGGTGGAGAGACCCAGTACTTC. Translation gives CASSLERGGGETQYF.

V is TRBV4-1 and J is TRBJ1-3; D remains ambiguous. Germline loops: CDR1 MGHRA, CDR2 YSYEKL. With 1 base removed from V and 6 bases from J, the gap between germline ends came to 10 bases. CDR3 length equals 14 residues. CDR3 sequence reads: CASSQAQVANTIYF. The CDR3 region has the DNA TGCGCCAGCAGCCAAGCTCAGGTGGCAAACACCATATATTTT.

The V call is TRBV19, the J call TRBJ2-7; perhaps TRBD1 as D (5 bases). Per germline, CDR1 LNHDA and CDR2 SQIVND (reference sequence). The V and J ends lost 8 bases and 4 bases respectively, with 15 bases between them. The CDR3 covers 13 residues. CDR3 residues: CASSPRQRYEQYF. Written as DNA, the CDR3 is TGTGCCAGTTCCCCGAGACAGAGATACGAGCAGTACTTC.

The V call is TRBV29-1, the J call TRBJ1-3; D possibly corresponds to TRBD1 (5 bases). V was shortened by 6 bases and J by 1 base, with 10 bases between the two germline ends. Germline V gene lookup returns CDR1 SQVTM and CDR2 ANQGSEA. The CDR3 is 13 amino acids. CDR3 protein: CSVVQESGNTIYF. CDR3 DNA sequence: TGCAGCGTGGTACAGGAGTCTGGAAACACCATATATTTT. Complete variable domain (other parts from reference TRBV29-1 and TRBJ1-3): SAVISQKPSRDICQRGTSLTIQCQVDSQVTMMFWYRQQPGQSLTLIATANQGSEATYESGFVIDKFPISRPNLTFSTLTVSNMSPEDSSIYLCSVVQESGNTIYFGEGSWLTVV.

DNA of the CDR3: TGTGCCATCAGTGCAGGGGACAGATACACCGGGGAGCTGTTTTTT. It codes for CAISAGDRYTGELFF. The rearrangement joins TRBV10-3 to TRBJ2-2; 7 bases line up with TRBD1. J lost 3 bases, V lost 4 bases, and 5 bases had no gene match. This CDR3 is built from 15 residues. CDR1 and CDR2 (germline): ENHRY, SYGVKD.

This sequence joins TRBV5-1 and TRBJ2-3; weak D call: TRBD2 (5 bases). The germline V gene has CDR1 SGHRS and CDR2 YFSETQ. The V end lost 1 base, the J end lost 6 bases, and 18 bases lay between the germline ends. The CDR3 runs 16 residues. The DNA for the CDR3 is TGCGCCAGCAGCTTGCTTGGTAACCAACGAGGGGATACGCAGTATTTT. Translating it yields CASSLLGNQRGDTQYF.

The chain recombines TRBV5-8 with TRBJ2-7; TRBD1 matches at 7 bases. The ends lost 0 bases at V and 5 bases at J; junction bases unmatched: 5. CDR3 length: 14 residues. Germline V lookup: CDR1 SGHTS, CDR2 YDEGEE. The CDR3: CASSLEGASDEQYF. CDR3 coding DNA: TGTGCCAGCAGCTTGGAGGGGGCTTCGGACGAGCAGTACTTC.

This clone was recorded only once. This chain joins TRBV2 and TRBJ1-2, with a possible D match to TRBD1 (5 bases). V was trimmed by 7 bases and J by 4 bases, leaving 16 bases between them. The CDR3 is made up of 14 amino acids. The germline V gene encodes CDR1 SNHLY and CDR2 FYNNEI. The CDR3 here is CASTLGRSGYGYTF. CDR3 coding DNA: TGTGCCAGCACCTTGGGACGGTCGGGCTATGGCTACACCTTC.

V is TRBV19 and J is TRBJ1-2; no definite D call. The CDR3 covers 12 residues. V was clipped by 0 bases and J by 4 bases, with 3 bases between them. Germline V CDR1 and CDR2: LNHDA, SQIVND (reference sequence). CDR3 nucleotide sequence: TGTGCCAGTAGTATAGACATCTATGGCTACACCTTC. This gives the protein CASSIDIYGYTF.